This TCR beta chain was identified during a study of PD-1 blockade in mismatch repair-deficient tumors (dated by TCRdb to 2016 to 2017). Notes on the research overall: Between late 2013 and 2016, the trial enrolled 86 consecutive patients with roughly twelve types of mismatch repair-deficient cancer, all of whom had received prior treatment and were progressing. Deep sequencing of TCR CDR3 regions was used to track tumor-associated T cell clones in peripheral blood of patients responding to PD-1 blockade.

V drops 0 bases and J drops 5 bases, leaving 11 bases in between. Inclusive of the bounding cysteine and phenylalanine, the CDR3 is 14 residues long. Only the CDR3 portion is preserved as DNA: 42 bases, with reading frame beginning at the first base. The germline V gene provides CDR1 SGHDT and CDR2 YYEEEE. In the case of this clone: The antigen it recognizes is unknown. No much larger clone is present one base from it, and per-base qualities are unavailable.

The paper as a whole reports these results and caveats: Tumor-resident clones, often undetectable in blood before treatment, expanded rapidly after pembrolizumab and then contracted, generally before radiologic responses.

The method behind the library was the immunoSEQ multiplex PCR assay. TCRdb limited this immuneACCESS table to in-frame rearrangements with V and J called. A share of clones is missing; checked studies link under half to unresolved V genes, and the rest is unexplained. Counted in this sample were some 130,000 clones; about 90% of them appeared once. The top ten hold 12% of the sample. Mismatch repair deficiency was established in every enrolled patient by polymerase chain reaction or immunohistochemistry. A few patients who responded to pembrolizumab therapy underwent TCR sequencing. The phase II trial prospectively evaluated PD-1 blockade with pembrolizumab in advanced mismatch repair-deficient cancers, independent of tissue of origin. Peripheral blood T cell samples were collected serially, before PD-1 blockade began and at several time points afterward. The timing of each blood sample was reported as weeks after the first dose of pembrolizumab.

The sequence is built from TRBV5-6 and TRBJ1-2, with the identity of the D gene unclear. This TCR derives from an adult with mismatch repair-deficient cancer. Sample: peripheral blood, taken 70 to 72 weeks after starting pembrolizumab. The CDR3 reads as follows: CASSLVGNQYGYTF. The sequenced DNA is TGTGCCAGCAGCTTGGTGGGGAACCAATATGGCTACACCTTC.